This passage covers 18 T cell receptor beta chains from one sample sequenced in a study of T cell repertoires in cytomegalovirus infection. TCRdb independently ran MiXCR on the reads; one entry per CDR3 protein. The sample holds some 800,000 distinct CDR3 sequences; approximately 32% are singletons and the top ten take around 14%. Their cognate antigens are unknown. The input for sequencing was cultured CD8+ T cells from PBMCs, taken from culture after CMV antigen stimulation. The receptors come from a human donor in good health (CMV status not recorded). Some clones in this sample may be carry-over from other donors' samples.

The chain recombines TRBV13 with TRBJ2-1; 7 bases map to TRBD1. Germline lookup yields CDR1 PRHDT and CDR2 FYEKMQ (reference sequence). CDR3 length: 17 residues. V lost 1 base to trimming and J lost 3 bases; unmatched junction nucleotides: 9. The CDR3: CASSLAGGRGLYNEQFF. The CDR3 bases are TGTGCCAGCAGCTTAGCGGGCGGAAGGGGGCTCTACAATGAGCAGTTCTTC. Full variable domain (remainder filled in from reference TRBV13 and TRBJ2-1): AAGVIQSPRHLIKEKRETATLKCYPIPRHDTVYWYQQGPGQDPQFLISFYEKMQSDKGSIPDRFSAQQFSDYHSELNMSSLELGDSALYFCASSLAGGRGLYNEQFFGPGTRLTVL.

This chain uses TRBV7-6 with TRBJ1-6; tentative D call: TRBD1 (6 bases). CDR1 and CDR2 (germline): SGHVS, FNYEAQ. Between the trimmed V and J ends, which lost 4 bases and 14 bases, there was a span of 9 bases. The CDR3 runs to 11 residues. CDR3 protein: CASSSSGALHF. The CDR3 DNA follows: TGTGCCAGCAGCTCCTCAGGGGCCCTCCACTTT. The entire variable domain, with the rest obtained from reference TRBV7-6 and TRBJ1-6, is as follows: GAGVSQSPRYKVTKRGQDVALRCDPISGHVSLYWYRQALGQGPEFLTYFNYEAQQDKSGLPNDRFSAERPEGSISTLTIQRTEQRDSAMYRCASSSSGALHFGNGTRLTVT.

The chain couples TRBV2 to TRBJ2-1; no definite D call. The CDR3 is 15 amino acids. V gave up 1 base and J gave up 3 bases, with 10 bases separating them. In germline, CDR1 is SNHLY, CDR2 FYNNEI. The CDR3, as DNA: TGTGCCAGCAGTGAAGAGCCAACAAACTACAATGAGCAGTTCTTC. Translating it yields CASSEEPTNYNEQFF. Complete variable domain (other parts from reference TRBV2 and TRBJ2-1): EPEVTQTPSHQVTQMGQEVILRCVPISNHLYFYWYRQILGQKVEFLVSFYNNEISEKSEIFDDQFSVERPDGSNFTLKIRSTKLEDSAMYFCASSEEPTNYNEQFFGPGTRLTVL.

The chain joins TRBV4-3 to TRBJ1-2; D gene uncertain. The germline V gene has CDR1 LGHNA and CDR2 YSLEER. The CDR3 runs 15 residues. The germline V and J ends were trimmed by 0 bases and 5 bases, with 13 bases remaining between them. Here the CDR3 DNA reads TGCGCCAGCAGCCAAGATCGTCTACGGAAGTATGGCTACACCTTC. The encoded protein is CASSQDRLRKYGYTF.

This clonotype was recorded a few times. The chain carries TRBV15 and TRBJ1-1; 7 bases map to TRBD1. The germline CDR1 and CDR2 sequences are LNHNV and YYDKDF (reference sequence). The ends lost 5 bases at V and 0 bases at J; junction bases unmatched: 24. The CDR3 has 21 amino acids. Here the CDR3 reads CATSPEDGWGTQGGMNTEAFF. DNA for the CDR3: TGTGCCACCAGCCCGGAAGATGGGTGGGGGACCCAGGGGGGCATGAACACTGAAGCTTTCTTT.

V usage is TRBV2 and J usage is TRBJ2-3; 10 bases are a match to TRBD1. CDR1 is SNHLY and CDR2 is FYNNEI in the germline V gene. The CDR3 totals 14 residues. V dropped 7 bases and J dropped 5; count of bases not matched to a gene: 6. The CDR3 here is CASTDRGLEDTQYF. Written as DNA, the CDR3 is TGTGCCAGCACCGACAGGGGGCTTGAAGATACGCAGTATTTT.

The genes are TRBV11-2 and TRBJ2-7, with D possibly matching TRBD1 (6 bases). V lost 0 bases and J lost 5, with 11 bases in between. CDR3 length: 14 amino acids. From germline, CDR1 is SGHAT and CDR2 FQNNGV. Written as DNA, the CDR3 is TGTGCCAGCAGCTTAGAGGGCAGGGGCCACGAGCAGTACTTC. This encodes CASSLEGRGHEQYF. Looking up the rest from reference TRBV11-2 and TRBJ2-7 gives the full variable domain: EAGVAQSPRYKIIEKRQSVAFWCNPISGHATLYWYQQILGQGPKLLIQFQNNGVVDDSQLPKDRFSAERLKGVDSTLKIQPAKLEDSAVYLCASSLEGRGHEQYFGPGTRLTVT.

The rearrangement links TRBV27 to TRBJ2-7; D may be TRBD2 (7 bases). Germline V gene lookup returns CDR1 MNHEY and CDR2 SMNVEV (reference sequence). CDR3 length equals 14 residues. V lost 2 bases and J lost 2, with 10 bases in between. The CDR3, as DNA: TGTGCCAGCAGTTTAAGAGGGGGGGCCTACGAGCAGTACTTC. Its translation is CASSLRGGAYEQYF.

The chain carries TRBV7-6 and TRBJ1-2, with D possibly matching TRBD1 (5 bases). The germline V and J ends were trimmed by 0 bases and 8 bases, with 13 bases remaining between them. CDR1 is SGHVS and CDR2 is FNYEAQ in the germline V gene. The CDR3 loop spans 14 amino acids. The CDR3 DNA sequence: TGTGCCAGCAGCTTAGCGCCCAGGGTGAAAGGCTACACCTTC. This gives the protein CASSLAPRVKGYTF.

This clonotype occurred many times. The chain is built from TRBV27 and TRBJ2-2; D is perhaps TRBD1 (5 bases). This CDR3 spans 14 amino acids. Germline CDR1 MNHEY, CDR2 SMNVEV (reference sequence). Trimming pared 2 bases from V and 3 bases from J, leaving 7 bases between. The CDR3 region has the DNA TGTGCCAGCAGTTTAGCAGGGTACACCGGGGAGCTGTTTTTT. Protein product: CASSLAGYTGELFF.

The V call is TRBV5-1, the J call TRBJ2-5; D gene unclear. The CDR3 runs to 15 residues. Trimming shortened V by 0 bases and J by 2 bases, and 11 bases separated the two germline ends. The germline V gene encodes CDR1 SGHRS and CDR2 YFSETQ. The CDR3 DNA follows: TGCGCCAGCAGCTTGGTTTACAGCAAACAAGAGACCCAGTACTTC. Translating gives CASSLVYSKQETQYF. The variable domain in full, completed from reference TRBV5-1 and TRBJ2-5, reads KAGVTQTPRYLIKTRGQQVTLSCSPISGHRSVSWYQQTPGQGLQFLFEYFSETQRNKGNFPGRFSGRQFSNSRSEMNVSTLELGDSALYLCASSLVYSKQETQYFGPGTRLLVL.

This clonotype was seen more than once but under ten times. The chain carries TRBV12-3 or TRBV12-4 and TRBJ1-6; D unclear. Trimming pared 6 bases from V and 2 bases from J, leaving 8 bases between. This CDR3 comprises 14 residues. The CDR3 here is CASSLGPYNSPLHF. The CDR3 DNA reads TGTGCCAGCAGCCTCGGGCCCTATAATTCACCCCTCCACTTT.

This clonotype was seen only a few times. Here the CDR3 DNA reads TGCAGCGTTGATTACAGGGGGCCCCCTAACTATGGCTACACCTTC. Its translation: CSVDYRGPPNYGYTF. J is TRBJ1-2 and V is TRBV29-1, with 9 bases aligning to TRBD1. Germline V gene lookup returns CDR1 SQVTM and CDR2 ANQGSEA. This CDR3 contains 15 residues. V was pared by 3 bases and J by 0 bases, with 5 bases of the junction left unmatched.

The chain has TRBV28 and TRBJ1-2; D is uncertain. The CDR3 is made up of 13 amino acids. CDR1 MDHEN and CDR2 SYDVKM come from the germline V gene. V was cut by 2 bases and J by 7 bases, with 11 bases left in between. In DNA, the CDR3 is TGTGCCAGCAGTTTAGGATTGGGGTCTGGCTACACCTTC. It translates to CASSLGLGSGYTF.

The rearrangement links TRBV2 to TRBJ1-4, with D unresolved. This CDR3 contains 14 residues. Trimming left V 3 bases short and J 7 bases short, with 12 bases between. Germline values: CDR1 SNHLY, CDR2 FYNNEI. CDR3: CASSDGVRSEKLFF. The CDR3 region has the DNA TGTGCCAGCAGTGACGGGGTGCGGTCTGAAAAACTGTTTTTT.

This clonotype was observed a few times. The chain's CDR3 is CASSRPRATGELFF. The CDR3 bases are TGTGCCAGCAGCCGACCACGAGCCACCGGGGAGCTGTTTTTT. The rearrangement uses TRBV7-9 and TRBJ2-2; D unclear. The CDR3 runs to 14 residues. Germline V gene sequence: CDR1 SEHNR, CDR2 FQNEAQ (reference sequence). Trimming took off 5 bases at V and 4 bases at J, with 11 bases between the two ends.

This clonotype was seen only once. The chain is built from TRBV6-2 or TRBV6-3 and TRBJ1-2, with D hard to call. V was pared by 6 bases and J by 6 bases, with 11 bases between. The CDR3 extends over 12 amino acids. Germline V gene lookup returns CDR1 MNHEY and CDR2 SVGEGT. The CDR3 nucleotides are TGTGCCAGCAGCAAGACCCCTGATGGCTACACCTTC. Translation gives CASSKTPDGYTF.

This clonotype has more than one count but fewer than ten. The gene calls are TRBV7-4 and TRBJ1-2; TRBD1 matches at 8 bases. The V and J ends lost 6 bases and 4 bases, in that order; junction bases with no gene match: 7. Germline V gene data show CDR1 as SGHVT and CDR2 as SQSDAQ. The CDR3 is made up of 14 amino acids. The CDR3 loop reads CASRPGQGTYGYTF. CDR3 nucleotide sequence: TGTGCCAGCAGACCTGGACAGGGTACCTATGGCTACACCTTC. Based on the CDR3 plus reference TRBV7-4 and TRBJ1-2, the full variable domain is GAGVSQSPRYKVAKRGRDVALRCDSISGHVTLYWYRQTLGQGSEVLTYSQSDAQRDKSGRPSGRFSAERPERSVSTLKIQRTEQGDSAVYLCASRPGQGTYGYTFGSGTRLTVV.